This record covers a single T cell receptor (beta chain). This clonotype has at least ten counts. Its antigen has not been determined. Base qualities were left out, and no much larger clone turns up one base away. The germline V gene provides CDR1 SGHDT and CDR2 YYEEEE. At the junction V is shortened by 3 bases and J by 4 bases; bases outside the gene matches: 6. The cysteine opens and the phenylalanine closes a CDR3 of 14 amino acids. Of all the DNA, just the CDR3 is kept, 42 bases in frame from base 1. PBMCs were isolated by Ficoll-Paque density gradient centrifugation. The data were obtained in a study of T-cell memory formation after mild COVID-19 listed by TCRdb under 2021. For the wider study: Most TCR sequence clusters were specific to one of the two donors. The cohort comprised two young, previously healthy adult volunteers, one female and one male. In two donors, T-cell clones that expanded and contracted after mild COVID-19 were tracked by sequencing TCRalpha and TCRbeta repertoires over time. The investigation overall reported the following: Contracting CD4+ clones were located mainly in the CM and EM memory subsets, whereas CD8+ clones were found to be enriched in EMRA. Some responding clones were found in pre-infection memory, which suggests that pre-existing cross-reactive memory T cells took part in the SARS-CoV-2 response. The second-wave clones that peaked on day 37 were not confirmed to be SARS-CoV-2 specific. Clones that contracted from day 15 to 85 showed balanced CD4/CD8 phenotypes, whereas a second wave of clones that expanded from day 15 to 37 leaned towards CD4+. Only two mild cases were covered in the study, and larger cohorts including severe cases with pre-infection samples were considered necessary.

Sequenced using an Illumina NovaSeq 6000. cDNA libraries for TCRalpha and TCRbeta were prepared by 5'RACE using constant-segment primers, with sample barcodes and unique molecular identifiers added. Trizol reagent was used to extract RNA from every sample. Amplification of the libraries took two PCR steps, and the second step added a second sample barcode plus Illumina TruSeq adapters. Sequencing of libraries was performed on an Illumina NovaSeq with 2 x 150 bp paired-end reads. The published analysis was carried out like this. Reads were demultiplexed and collapsed into UMI-guided consensus sequences with migec v1.2.7. Using mixcr v2.1.11, UMI consensuses were aligned to TRA and TRB V and J templates and then assembled into clonotypes. A clonotype was counted as expanded or contracted only if both edgeR and NoisET called the change significant, with noise models trained on biological replicates. edgeR calls used a false discovery rate-adjusted p below 0.01 and a log2 fold-change threshold of 1. As an exploratory analysis of dynamics, max-normalized trajectories of the 1000 most abundant clonotypes were examined with PCA combined with hierarchical clustering. Separately sequenced CD4+ and CD8+ repertoires were used to assign a CD4 or CD8 phenotype to each responding clone. In TCRdb, the public reads were trimmed at Q25 with fastp and aligned with MiXCR, with productive beta chains retained. Each CDR3 protein gets just one entry, which takes the most common genes and DNA from the rows behind it. What appears here as the V and J calls and clone size reflects TCRdb's work, not the paper's. Present in this sample are a few hundred thousand distinct CDR3 sequences, 20% to 25% of which were seen just once. In total, the top ten clones hold around 20% of the sample.

Material: PBMCs or a T cell subset sorted from them (not recorded which). The clonotype originates from a young man who had mild COVID-19 (a few samples of this study predate the infection). The sample titles of this study are shuffled in the database, so cell type and time point are left out; the donor was told from shared clones. The receptor chain draws on TRBV5-6 and TRBJ2-5; TRBD1 lines up with 7 middle nucleotides. The DNA sequence is TGTGCCAGCAGCTGGGCGACAGGGCGAGAGACCCAGTACTTC. Its protein product is CASSWATGRETQYF.